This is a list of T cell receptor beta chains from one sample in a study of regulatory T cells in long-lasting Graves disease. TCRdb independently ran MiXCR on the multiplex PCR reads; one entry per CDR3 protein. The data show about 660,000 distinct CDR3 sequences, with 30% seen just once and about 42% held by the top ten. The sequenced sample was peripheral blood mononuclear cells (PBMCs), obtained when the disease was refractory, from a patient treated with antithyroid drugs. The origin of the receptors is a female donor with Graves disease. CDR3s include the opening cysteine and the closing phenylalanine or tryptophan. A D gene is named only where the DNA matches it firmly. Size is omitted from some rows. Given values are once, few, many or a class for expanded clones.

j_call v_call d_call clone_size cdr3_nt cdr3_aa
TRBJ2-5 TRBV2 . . TGTGCCAGCGGCGGGGACCGAGGGGAGACCCAGTACTTC CASGGDRGETQYF
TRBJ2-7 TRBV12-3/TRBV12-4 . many TGTGCCAGCAAGCGTTTCGATGCCGGTCCCTACGAGCAGTACTTC CASKRFDAGPYEQYF
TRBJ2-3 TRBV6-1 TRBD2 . TGTGCCAGCAGTGTCAGACTAGCGGGAGGGGTAGATACGCAGTATTTT CASSVRLAGGVDTQYF
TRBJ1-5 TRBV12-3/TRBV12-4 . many TGTGCCAGCAGTCGGGGGGTGAATCGCAATCAGCCCCAGCATTTT CASSRGVNRNQPQHF
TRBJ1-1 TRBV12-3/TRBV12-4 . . TGTGCCAGCAGTTTAGCATCTGAATTGACTGAAGCTTTCTTT CASSLASELTEAFF
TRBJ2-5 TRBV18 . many TGTGCCAGCTCACCGCTCACATCGGAGACCCAGTACTTC CASSPLTSETQYF
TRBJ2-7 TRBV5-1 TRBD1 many TGCGCCAGCAGCTCGAGACAGGGGGCCTACGAGCAGTACTTC CASSSRQGAYEQYF
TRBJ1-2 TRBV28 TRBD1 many TGTGCCAGCAGCCTAGGGGGACAGGGACGGTATGGCTACACCTTC CASSLGGQGRYGYTF
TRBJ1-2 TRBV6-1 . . TGTGCCAGCAGTCCAGGACGGACTCCTAACTATGGCTACACCTTC CASSPGRTPNYGYTF
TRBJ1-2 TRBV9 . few TGTGCCAGCAGCGTATCCAGTGGCTATGGCTACACCTTC CASSVSSGYGYTF
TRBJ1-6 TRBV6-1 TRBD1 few TGTGCCAGCTTAATTTTTCAGGGGGCGAATTCACCCCTCCACTTT CASLIFQGANSPLHF
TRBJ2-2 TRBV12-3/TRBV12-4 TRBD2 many TGTGCCAGCAGTTTGTCTAGCGGGAGTAGAAGGGAGCTGTTTTTT CASSLSSGSRRELFF
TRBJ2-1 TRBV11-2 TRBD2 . TGTGCCAGCAGCTTAGAAGGACTAGCGGGACGCGAGCAGTTCTTC CASSLEGLAGREQFF
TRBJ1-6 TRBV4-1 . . TGCGCCAGCAGCCAAGTTCCACAGGGAAATTCACCCCTCCACTTT CASSQVPQGNSPLHF
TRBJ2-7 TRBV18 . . TGTGCCAGCTCCCCGTCCTCAGAGCAGTACTTC CASSPSSEQYF
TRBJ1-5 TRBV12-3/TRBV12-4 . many TGTGCCAGCAGTCCCTCCGGTAAGGTCTCTCAGCCCCAGCATTTT CASSPSGKVSQPQHF
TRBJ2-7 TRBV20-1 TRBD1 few TGCAGTGCCCCGGGACAGAGGCGCGAGCAGTACTTC CSAPGQRREQYF
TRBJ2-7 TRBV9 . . TGTGCCAGCAGCGTAGGAGGTGAGCAGTACTTC CASSVGGEQYF
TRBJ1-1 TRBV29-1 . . TGCAGCGTTTCAGAAGGTAAATGGGCTTTCTTT CSVSEGKWAFF
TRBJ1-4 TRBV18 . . TGTGCCAGCTCACCACGAGGGAAGGTGAACGAAAAACTGTTTTTT CASSPRGKVNEKLFF
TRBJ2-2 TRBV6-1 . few TGTGCCAGCAGTGCCCTAGTAACCGGGGAGCTGTTTTTT CASSALVTGELFF
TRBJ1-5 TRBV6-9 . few TGTGCCAGCAGTTGGCAAGGGCAGCCCCAGCATTTT CASSWQGQPQHF
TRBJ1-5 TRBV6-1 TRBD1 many TGTGCCAGCAGGTTAACAGGGGGCAATCAGCCCCAGCATTTT CASRLTGGNQPQHF
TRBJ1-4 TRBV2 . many TGTGCCAGCAGCCTGGACAGCGCAACTAATGAAAAACTGTTTTTT CASSLDSATNEKLFF
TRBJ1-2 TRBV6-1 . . TGTGCCAGCAGTAACGGGGGGATTGAACACTATGGCTACACCTTC CASSNGGIEHYGYTF
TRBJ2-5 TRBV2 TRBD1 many TGTGCCGGTCAGACAGGGCGGGAGACCCAGTACTTC CAGQTGRETQYF
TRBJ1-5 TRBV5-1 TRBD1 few TGTGCCAGCAGCTTGGTCGGACAGGGACAGCCCCAGCATTTT CASSLVGQGQPQHF